The 24 T cell receptor beta chains presented below share a single source sample, sequenced in a study of blood T cells in healthy people across ages. Combining a sample-barcoded 5' primer with a J-beta primer mix, a second PCR ran for 7 to 11 cycles. TCRdb itself ran the 5' RACE reads through MiXCR, one entry per CDR3 protein. The sample carries 980,000 or so distinct CDR3 sequences, roughly 52% recorded once. Sequences were obtained from blood. The receptors derive from a man aged 30 to 45 in good health.

There are a few counts of this clonotype. The chain is built from TRBV25-1 and TRBJ2-3; unclear D gene. Trimming left V 2 bases short and J 0 bases short, with 6 bases between. This CDR3 comprises 14 residues. From germline, CDR1 is MGHDK and CDR2 SYGVNS. The CDR3 protein is CASSEHGSTDTQYF. CDR3 in DNA: TGTGCCAGCAGTGAACACGGTAGCACAGATACGCAGTATTTT.

This clonotype was found once. The chain combines TRBV7-2 with TRBJ1-1; 8 positions match TRBD1. The CDR3 extends over 14 amino acids. V lost 5 bases and J lost 6; bases outside the gene matches: 8. Germline lookup yields CDR1 SGHTA and CDR2 FQGNSA. The DNA for the CDR3 is TGTGCCAGCAGCACGGACAGGGAAGATCCTGAAGCTTTCTTT. Translating gives CASSTDREDPEAFF. The variable domain in full, completed from reference TRBV7-2 and TRBJ1-1, reads GAGVSQSPSNKVTEKGKDVELRCDPISGHTALYWYRQSLGQGLEFLIYFQGNSAPDKSGLPSDRFSAERTGGSVSTLTIQRTQQEDSAVYLCASSTDREDPEAFFGQGTRLTVV.

This clonotype has just a few counts. V is TRBV7-9 and J is TRBJ2-3; D unclear. V lost 2 bases, J lost 4 bases, and 7 bases lay in between. The length of the CDR3 is 13 residues. Germline loops: CDR1 SEHNR, CDR2 FQNEAQ (reference sequence). The CDR3 DNA reads as TGTGCCAGCAGCTTACCTCTGCCAGATACGCAGTATTTT. Its protein product is CASSLPLPDTQYF.

Only a few counts were recorded for this clonotype. The rearrangement uses TRBV3-1 and TRBJ1-1, with D unclear. The V end was cut by 0 bases, the J end by 1 base, with 9 bases between. Germline V gives CDR1 LGHDT, CDR2 YNNKEL (reference sequence). This CDR3 region has 15 residues. The CDR3 protein is CASSQDEGENTEAFF. CDR3 sequence (DNA): TGTGCCAGCAGCCAAGACGAGGGAGAGAACACTGAAGCTTTCTTT.

The rearrangement links TRBV6-2 or TRBV6-3 to TRBJ2-1; D call uncertain. The germline CDR1 and CDR2 sequences are MNHEY and SVGEGT. V lost 0 bases, J lost 6 bases, and 12 bases lay in between. The CDR3 extends over 15 amino acids. The CDR3 protein is CASSYSSSIRNEQFF. The CDR3, as DNA: TGTGCCAGCAGTTACTCGAGTAGCATCCGCAATGAGCAGTTCTTC.

This chain links TRBV6-5 with TRBJ1-6; the match to TRBD1 covers 8 bases. Germline CDR1 and CDR2: MNHEY and SVGAGI. The CDR3 totals 15 residues. V trimming: 2 bases; J trimming: 8 bases; junction bases outside the gene matches: 5. The CDR3 reads CASSYQDRVDSPLHF. The DNA of the CDR3 is TGTGCCAGCAGTTACCAGGACAGGGTTGATTCACCCCTCCACTTT.

The gene calls are TRBV6-6 and TRBJ1-2, with TRBD1 identical over 8 bases. Germline trimming cut 8 bases from V and 4 bases from J; bases unmatched to any gene: 9. This CDR3 is built from 14 residues. Per germline, CDR1 MNHNY and CDR2 SVGAGI (reference sequence). DNA for the CDR3: TGTGCCAGCCGAGAACAGGGGGACGTCTATGGCTACACCTTC. Encoded protein: CASREQGDVYGYTF.

A note on this clonotype: A read error may be the cause here, since a much bigger clone is one base away. The rearrangement uses TRBV6-2 or TRBV6-3 and TRBJ2-5; D is ambiguous. The CDR3 is 11 amino acids. Germline V lookup: CDR1 MNHEY, CDR2 SVGEGT. DNA for the CDR3: TGTGCCAGCAGTAACCAACAGACCCAGTACTTC. It yields the protein CASSNQQTQYF.

This clonotype was seen more than once but under ten times. This chain links TRBV12-3 or TRBV12-4 with TRBJ1-1; D ambiguous. Trimming pared 0 bases from V and 8 bases from J, leaving 13 bases between. The CDR3 loop spans 14 amino acids. CDR3: CASSLAGGRREAFF. CDR3 in DNA: TGTGCCAGCAGTTTAGCGGGTGGGCGACGGGAAGCTTTCTTT.

For the CDR3, the DNA is TGCGCCAGCAGCCAAGATCTCAGGGGAGAGAAGGATGGCTACACCTTC. Protein sequence: CASSQDLRGEKDGYTF. The chain couples TRBV4-1 to TRBJ1-2; TRBD1 might be the D (6 bases). The CDR3 is 16 amino acids. CDR1 MGHRA and CDR2 YSYEKL come from the germline V gene. Trimming removed 0 bases at V and 6 bases at J, with 17 bases between.

As concerns this clonotype: It may be a read error: a sequence one base away is much more abundant. This chain connects TRBV12-3 or TRBV12-4 to TRBJ2-2; D perhaps matches TRBD1 (5 bases). CDR3 size: 13 residues. Between the trimmed V and J ends, which lost 5 bases and 7 bases, there was a span of 11 bases. CDR3 region: CASSVQGSGELFF. DNA of the CDR3: TGTGCCAGCAGTGTTCAGGGCAGCGGGGAGCTGTTTTTT.

The chain uses TRBV9 and TRBJ2-7; possibly TRBD1 for D (6 bases). CDR3 length: 15 amino acids. V lost 0 bases, J lost 7 bases, and 17 bases lay in between. Germline loops: CDR1 SGDLS, CDR2 YYNGEE. The chain's CDR3 is CASSVDQGPLGEQYF. The DNA for the CDR3 is TGTGCCAGCAGCGTAGATCAGGGGCCCCTTGGGGAGCAGTACTTC.

This chain uses TRBV10-3 with TRBJ2-7; the match to TRBD2 covers 9 bases. The J call may be faulty, since TRBJ2-5 better matches the DNA end. This CDR3 is 15 amino acids long. Per the germline V gene, CDR1 is ENHRY and CDR2 is SYGVKD. CDR3: CAISDGSGGQETQYF. CDR3 nucleotide sequence: TGTGCCATCAGTGATGGTAGCGGGGGACAAGAGACCCAGTACTTC.

The rearrangement joins TRBV15 to TRBJ1-4; D gene ambiguous. Germline V gene sequence: CDR1 LNHNV, CDR2 YYDKDF (reference sequence). V lost 8 bases and J lost 1, with 14 bases in between. This CDR3 comprises 15 residues. The DNA of the CDR3 is TGTGCCACCTCGGTCAGCGGGAAAACTAATGAAAAACTGTTTTTT. Translating gives CATSVSGKTNEKLFF.

This clonotype has a handful of counts. The chain recombines TRBV28 with TRBJ2-3, with D hard to call. The V gene's germline CDR1 is MDHEN and CDR2 SYDVKM. V was pared by 2 bases and J by 0 bases, with 6 bases between. This CDR3 has 14 amino acids. The CDR3 spells CASSLVESTDTQYF. In DNA form, the CDR3 reads TGTGCCAGCAGTTTAGTGGAGAGCACAGATACGCAGTATTTT.

This clonotype was detected a few times. The chain is built from TRBV6-2 or TRBV6-3 and TRBJ2-7, with D possibly being TRBD2 (5 bases). CDR3 length equals 15 residues. The germline V gene has CDR1 MNHEY and CDR2 SVGEGT. V was shortened by 4 bases and J by 3 bases, with 16 bases between the two germline ends. CDR3 sequence (DNA): TGTGCCAGCAGTTCGCTCCGGGATCCCCTCTACGAGCAGTACTTC. Amino acid sequence: CASSSLRDPLYEQYF.

This clonotype showed up just a few times. The J gene is TRBJ1-1, the V gene TRBV27; D remains ambiguous. Trimming removed 7 bases from V and 1 base from J, with 13 bases in between. The CDR3 runs to 14 residues. Germline loops: CDR1 MNHEY, CDR2 SMNVEV (reference sequence). The CDR3 spells CASIPLGGNTEAFF. The DNA of the CDR3 is TGTGCCAGCATCCCCTTAGGAGGGAACACTGAAGCTTTCTTT.

This chain uses TRBV4-3 with TRBJ2-4; 14 nucleotides line up with TRBD2. Trimming took 0 bases from V and 7 from J; bases not matched to a gene: 11. This CDR3 region has 19 residues. Germline CDR1 LGHNA, CDR2 YSLEER. This chain's CDR3 is CASSQDFLTSGGAENIQYF. Written as DNA, the CDR3 is TGCGCCAGCAGCCAAGACTTTCTGACTAGCGGGGGGGCCGAGAACATTCAGTACTTC.

This clonotype showed up just a few times. The chain recombines TRBV6-1 with TRBJ2-4; 7 bases are a match to TRBD2. Germline V gene data show CDR1 as MNHNS and CDR2 as SASEGT. The CDR3 contains 17 residues. V lost 1 base and J lost 3; bases outside the gene matches: 9. CDR3 coding DNA: TGTGCCAGCAGTGAAGGGGGGGGATCGAGTAACAAAAACATTCAGTACTTC. Protein: CASSEGGGSSNKNIQYF.

The V call is TRBV3-1, the J call TRBJ2-2; TRBD2 is a possible D gene (6 bases). Deletions cut 4 bases from V and 7 bases from J, with 16 bases between. Germline V gives CDR1 LGHDT, CDR2 YNNKEL (reference sequence). This CDR3 has 15 residues. Here the CDR3 reads CASSPHRERNGELFF. In DNA, the CDR3 is TGTGCCAGCAGCCCTCACCGGGAGAGGAACGGGGAGCTGTTTTTT.

This clonotype was counted a few times. The V gene is TRBV11-1, the J gene TRBJ2-1; no clear D. The V and J ends lost 1 base and 5 bases respectively, with 9 bases between them. CDR3 length: 14 amino acids. Germline CDR1 SGHAT, CDR2 FQDESV (reference sequence). The CDR3: CASSLGGRNNEQFF. CDR3 DNA sequence: TGTGCCAGCAGCTTAGGAGGCAGGAACAATGAGCAGTTCTTC.

This clonotype was detected only once. Its ends do not fully match the called genes, so a read error is possible. V is TRBV3-1 and J is TRBJ1-1; perhaps TRBD1 as D (5 bases). Germline values: CDR1 LGHDT, CDR2 YNNKEL (reference sequence). The CDR3 covers 14 residues. CDR3 sequence: CASSQDRMDTGAFF. The CDR3 DNA follows: TGTGCCAGCAGCCAAGACAGGATGGACACTGGAGCTTTCTTT.

CDR3 in amino acids: CASTFGTFYGYTF. DNA of the CDR3: TGTGCCAGCACCTTCGGGACTTTCTATGGCTACACCTTC. The V call is TRBV7-2, the J call TRBJ1-2; a weak D match, TRBD1 (5 bases). Per germline, CDR1 SGHTA and CDR2 FQGNSA. The CDR3 is 13 residues long. V lost 7 bases and J lost 4, with 13 bases in between.

The DNA for the CDR3 is TGCGCCAGCAGCCAACCCGGACAGTCCTCCTACAATGAGCAGTACTTC. Translated, it gives CASSQPGQSSYNEQYF. The J gene is TRBJ2-1, the V gene TRBV4-1; a weak D match, TRBD1 (6 bases). The J call may be wrong; the DNA end is better matched by TRBJ2-7. Germline-derived CDR1 and CDR2 are MGHRA and YSYEKL. This CDR3 comprises 16 residues.